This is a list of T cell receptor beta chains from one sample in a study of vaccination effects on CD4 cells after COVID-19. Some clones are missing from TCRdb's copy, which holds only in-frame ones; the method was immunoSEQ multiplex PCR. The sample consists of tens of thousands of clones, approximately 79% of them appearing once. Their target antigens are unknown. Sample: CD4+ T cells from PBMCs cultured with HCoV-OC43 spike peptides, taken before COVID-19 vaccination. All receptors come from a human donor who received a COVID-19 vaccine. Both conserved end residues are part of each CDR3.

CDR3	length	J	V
CASSGTAFEPQHF	13	TRBJ1-5	TRBV10-1
CASSFYGQETQYF	13	TRBJ2-5	TRBV12-3/TRBV12-4
CASTSEPPHETQYF	14	TRBJ2-5	TRBV5-1
CASSLGGGMGTGELFF	16	TRBJ2-2	TRBV7-2
CATSDFVTSVYNEQFF	16	TRBJ2-1	TRBV24-1
CASSLQQGVGTEAFF	15	TRBJ1-1	TRBV5-1
CASSGGDTQYF	11	TRBJ2-3	TRBV13
CASKDRAASDTQYF	14	TRBJ2-3	TRBV25-1
CASSWAGQGGTQYF	14	TRBJ2-5	TRBV6-6
CASSYEGHQPQHF	13	TRBJ1-5	TRBV5-6
CASSASMETQYF	12	TRBJ2-5	TRBV25-1
CSVPGTSGGARQETQYF	17	TRBJ2-5	TRBV29-1
CASSLGRGSYNEQFF	15	TRBJ2-1	TRBV7-2
CASSYGVGEQFF	12	TRBJ2-1	TRBV11-1